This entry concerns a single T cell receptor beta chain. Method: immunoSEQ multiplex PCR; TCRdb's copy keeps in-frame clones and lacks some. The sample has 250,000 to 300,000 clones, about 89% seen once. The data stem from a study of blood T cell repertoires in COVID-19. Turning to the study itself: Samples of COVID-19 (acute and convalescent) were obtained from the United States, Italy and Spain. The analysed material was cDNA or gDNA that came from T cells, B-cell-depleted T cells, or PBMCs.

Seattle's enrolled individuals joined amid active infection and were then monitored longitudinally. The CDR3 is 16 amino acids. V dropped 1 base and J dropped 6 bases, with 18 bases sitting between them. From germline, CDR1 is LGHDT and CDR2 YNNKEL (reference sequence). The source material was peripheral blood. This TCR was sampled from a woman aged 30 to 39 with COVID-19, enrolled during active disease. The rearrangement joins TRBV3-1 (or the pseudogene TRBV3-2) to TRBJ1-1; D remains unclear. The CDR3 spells CASSQATPDPSSEAFF. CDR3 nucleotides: TGTGCCAGCAGCCAAGCGACACCCGACCCGAGCTCTGAAGCTTTCTTT.